A selection of T cell receptor beta chains follows, all from one sample in a study of technical replicates of blood from a few donors. The data were produced by immunoSEQ multiplex PCR, yet TCRdb's version contains in-frame clones alone and is incomplete. This sample has about 54,000 clones, with about 93% found just once. Sequencing used T cells isolated from PBMCs. The receptor source for this set is a human donor in good health. Each CDR3 is given with its conserved first and last residue. The D gene is left open where the match is weak. Clone sizes are given selectively: once, few, many, or a class where the clone is expanded.

V	D	J	size	CDR3	DNA
TRBV11-2	TRBD2	TRBJ2-7	.	CASSRTSGRGGGYEQYF	TGTGCCAGCAGCCGGACTAGCGGGAGAGGTGGGGGTTACGAGCAGTACTTC
TRBV5-1	.	TRBJ1-4	.	CASSLVSWTVTNEKLFF	TGCGCCAGCAGCTTGGTATCTTGGACAGTCACTAATGAAAAACTGTTTTTT
TRBV10-1	TRBD2	TRBJ2-1	.	CASSERLAGGHEQFF	TGCGCCAGCAGTGAGCGCTTAGCGGGAGGACATGAGCAGTTCTTC
TRBV7-9	TRBD1	TRBJ1-1	.	CATITGGQGRGENTEAFF	TGTGCCACCATCACAGGGGGACAGGGTAGGGGCGAGAACACTGAAGCTTTCTTT
TRBV6-6	.	TRBJ2-2	.	CASTPANTGELFF	TGTGCCAGCACCCCTGCGAACACCGGGGAGCTGTTTTTT
TRBV29-1	.	TRBJ1-5	.	CSVAQSNQPQHF	TGCAGCGTTGCCCAGAGCAATCAGCCCCAGCATTTT
TRBV10-3	TRBD2	TRBJ2-3	.	CAISVASGNTDTQYF	TGTGCCATCAGTGTTGCTAGCGGGAACACAGATACGCAGTATTTT
TRBV7-9	.	TRBJ2-7	.	CASRYRETYEQYF	TGTGCCAGCAGGTACAGGGAAACCTACGAGCAGTACTTC
TRBV11-2	TRBD1	TRBJ1-4	.	CASSHPDRVGGEKLFF	TGTGCCAGCAGCCACCCCGACAGGGTGGGGGGTGAAAAACTGTTTTTT
TRBV9	.	TRBJ2-7	.	CASSVVGASGGEQYF	TGTGCCAGCAGCGTAGTGGGGGCGAGTGGCGGCGAGCAGTACTTC
TRBV5-6	TRBD2	TRBJ2-2	.	CASNPYREGSGELFF	TGTGCCAGCAACCCCTATCGGGAGGGCTCCGGGGAGCTGTTTTTT
TRBV13	.	TRBJ2-3	.	CASSRQPLTDTQYF	TGTGCCAGCAGCAGACAGCCACTCACAGATACGCAGTATTTT
TRBV7-6	TRBD1	TRBJ1-2	.	CASSFEGARGYTF	TGTGCCAGCAGCTTTGAGGGGGCTCGGGGCTACACCTTC
TRBV7-3	.	TRBJ1-1	few	CASSQSAGGRGEAFF	TGTGCCAGCAGCCAATCGGCGGGGGGCAGGGGTGAAGCTTTCTTT
TRBV5-4	.	TRBJ2-3	.	CASAVISGGSTDTQYF	TGTGCCAGCGCTGTAATCTCTGGCGGTAGCACAGATACGCAGTATTTT
TRBV28	.	TRBJ2-7	.	CASSHRSFASPYEQYF	TGTGCCAGCAGTCATCGGTCATTCGCCTCACCCTACGAGCAGTACTTC